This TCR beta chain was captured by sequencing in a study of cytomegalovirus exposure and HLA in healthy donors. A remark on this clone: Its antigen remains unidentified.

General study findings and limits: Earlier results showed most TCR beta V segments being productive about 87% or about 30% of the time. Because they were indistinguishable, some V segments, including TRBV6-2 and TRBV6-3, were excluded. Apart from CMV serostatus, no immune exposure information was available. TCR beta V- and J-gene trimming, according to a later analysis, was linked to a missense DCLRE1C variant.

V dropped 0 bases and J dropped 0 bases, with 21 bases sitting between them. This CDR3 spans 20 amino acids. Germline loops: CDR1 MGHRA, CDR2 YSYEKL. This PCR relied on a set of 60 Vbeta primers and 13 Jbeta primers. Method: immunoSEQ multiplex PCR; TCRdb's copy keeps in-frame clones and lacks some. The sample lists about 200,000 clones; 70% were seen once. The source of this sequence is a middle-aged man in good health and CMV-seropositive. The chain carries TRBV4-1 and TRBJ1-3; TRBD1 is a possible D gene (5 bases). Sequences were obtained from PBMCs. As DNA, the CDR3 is TGCGCCAGCAGCCAAGAGGACCAGGTCTCCCCCAGGGTCTCTGGAAACACCATATATTTT. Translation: CASSQEDQVSPRVSGNTIYF.